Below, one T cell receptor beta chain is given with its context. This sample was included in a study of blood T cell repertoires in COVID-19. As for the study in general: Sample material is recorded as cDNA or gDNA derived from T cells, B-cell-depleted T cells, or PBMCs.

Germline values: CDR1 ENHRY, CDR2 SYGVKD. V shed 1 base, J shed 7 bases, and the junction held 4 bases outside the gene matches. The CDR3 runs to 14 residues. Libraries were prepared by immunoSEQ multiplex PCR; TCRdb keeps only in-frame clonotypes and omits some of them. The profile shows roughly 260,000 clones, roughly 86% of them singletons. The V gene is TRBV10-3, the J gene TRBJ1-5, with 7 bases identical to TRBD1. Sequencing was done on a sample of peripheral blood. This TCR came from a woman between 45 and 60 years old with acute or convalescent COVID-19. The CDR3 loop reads CAISEWDSKQPQHF. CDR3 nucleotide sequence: TGTGCCATCAGTGAGTGGGACAGTAAACAGCCCCAGCATTTT.